The 29 T cell receptor beta chains presented below share a single source sample, sequenced in a study of low-dose radiotherapy and immunotherapy resistance in tumors. First-strand cDNA used TRAV- and TRBV-specific primers, covering alpha and beta chains. The TCRs were subjected to amplification over about 20 PCR cycles employing a constant-region primer in conjunction with a V-primer adapter. From the reads, TCRdb called clonotypes with MiXCR, one entry per CDR3 protein. The data contain about 82,000 distinct CDR3 sequences, approximately 17% of them singletons. The time point here: before trial treatment. The input for sequencing was PBMCs, taken before treatment. These TCRs come from a male donor with prostate cancer.

Remarks on this clonotype: A far larger clone is off by one base, so a read error is likely. J is TRBJ2-1 and V is TRBV6-2 or TRBV6-3; the match to TRBD1 covers 11 bases. V was clipped by 5 bases and J by 10 bases; unmatched bases: 10. CDR3 length equals 15 residues. Germline CDR1 is MNHEY and CDR2 is SVGEGT. The CDR3 here is CASSERTGGIYEQFF. The DNA of the CDR3 is TGTGCCAGCAGTGAGCGGACAGGGGGCATCTACGAGCAGTTCTTC.

This clonotype was counted at least ten times. V gene TRBV19 combines with J gene TRBJ2-5; possible D gene TRBD2, 5 bases. Per the germline V gene, CDR1 is LNHDA and CDR2 is SQIVND (reference sequence). The V end lost 3 bases, the J end lost 5 bases, and 16 bases lay between the germline ends. This CDR3 contains 15 residues. The CDR3 nucleotides are TGTGCCAGTAGTATGTCAAACGGGATTAAGGAGACCCAGTACTTC. Translated: CASSMSNGIKETQYF.

This clonotype was counted at least ten times. The gene calls are TRBV29-1 and TRBJ2-6, with D uncertain. The CDR3 loop spans 14 amino acids. From germline, CDR1 is SQVTM and CDR2 ANQGSEA. Trimming took off 6 bases at V and 1 base at J, with 10 bases between the two ends. In DNA form, the CDR3 reads TGCAGCGTCGCTGAACGGTCTGGGGCCAACGTCCTGACTTTC. Translated: CSVAERSGANVLTF.

This clonotype has at least ten counts. This chain links TRBV2 with TRBJ2-4, with TRBD1 matching over 8 bases. The germline V gene has CDR1 SNHLY and CDR2 FYNNEI. J lost 1 base, V lost 0 bases, and 8 bases had no gene match. CDR3 length equals 18 residues. The CDR3: CASSEAPGQGRAKNIQYF. The CDR3 DNA reads as TGTGCCAGCAGTGAAGCTCCTGGACAGGGCAGGGCCAAAAACATTCAGTACTTC.

This clonotype was counted ten times or more. The rearrangement joins TRBV28 to TRBJ2-7; D ambiguous. Trimming cost V 4 bases and J 2 bases, with 12 bases left between them. This CDR3 contains 14 residues. CDR1 is MDHEN, CDR2 SYDVKM, per germline. Here the CDR3 DNA reads TGTGCCAGCAGTTCCCCCGGGCCCCCCTACGAGCAGTACTTC. It specifies CASSSPGPPYEQYF.

The V call is TRBV23-1, the J call TRBJ2-3; the match to TRBD2 covers 9 bases. TRBV23-1 is marked as an open reading frame, function uncertain. The CDR3 runs to 18 residues. With V trimmed by 6 bases and J by 3 bases, 16 bases remained unmatched. DNA for the CDR3: TGCGCCAGCAGAGATCTAGTAAGGGCGGGAGGGCCGACAGATACGCAGTATTTT. Protein: CASRDLVRAGGPTDTQYF.

This clonotype was recorded at least ten times. The rearrangement links TRBV27 to TRBJ2-2, with 7 bases that match TRBD2. V lost 1 base, J lost 10 bases, and 9 bases stayed unmatched. Germline loops: CDR1 MNHEY, CDR2 SMNVEV (reference sequence). This CDR3 spans 15 amino acids. The CDR3 reads CASSLLAGVYVELFF. The CDR3 DNA follows: TGTGCCAGCAGTTTATTGGCGGGGGTTTATGTGGAGCTGTTTTTT.

As regards this clonotype: This likely traces to a read error, being one base from a far larger clone. This chain joins TRBV6-1 and TRBJ2-3, with no clear D. Germline V gene data show CDR1 as MNHNS and CDR2 as SASEGT. This CDR3 region has 16 residues. CDR3 sequence reads: CAISYSRRPSTDTQYF. As DNA, the CDR3 is TGTGCCATCAGTTACTCGCGGCGGCCTAGCACAGATACGCAGTATTTT.

This clonotype has a handful of counts. The chain joins TRBV4-3 to TRBJ2-2; the D gene is possibly TRBD2 (6 bases). This CDR3 has 18 residues. V was shortened by 1 base and J by 4 bases, with 19 bases between the two germline ends. Germline-derived CDR1 and CDR2 are LGHNA and YSLEER. CDR3 DNA: TGCGCCAGCAGCCAAGGGGTTCGGGTGCCCGGGGGCACCGGGGAGCTGTTTTTT. This codes for CASSQGVRVPGGTGELFF.

At least ten counts were recorded for this clonotype. V usage is TRBV20-1 and J usage is TRBJ2-5; D tentatively fits TRBD1 or TRBD2 (5 bases each). The CDR3 runs to 14 residues. V lost 6 bases to trimming and J lost 5 bases, with 19 bases between them. Germline V gene data show CDR1 as DFQATT and CDR2 as SNEGSKA (reference sequence). Written as DNA, the CDR3 is TGCAGTGCCCCCGAGGGTGGGGGAAGGGAGACCCAGTACTTC. Translating gives CSAPEGGGRETQYF.

Ten or more counts support this clonotype. The CDR3 reads CASSRQGGDSTDTQYF. The CDR3 DNA reads TGTGCCAGCAGTCGCCAAGGGGGGGACAGCACAGATACGCAGTATTTT. The genes are TRBV2 and TRBJ2-3; possible D gene TRBD2, 7 bases. Deletions cut 5 bases from V and 0 bases from J, with 15 bases between. The CDR3 covers 16 residues. CDR1 and CDR2 (germline): SNHLY, FYNNEI.

In this sample, this clonotype turned up many times. CDR3 sequence (DNA): TGTGCCAGCTCCGGACAGAGATACACTGAAGCTTTCTTT. Translation: CASSGQRYTEAFF. The chain joins TRBV18 to TRBJ1-1, with D maybe TRBD1 (6 bases). Germline V lookup: CDR1 KGHSH, CDR2 LQKENI. Trimming cost V 6 bases and J 3 bases, with 11 bases left between them. The CDR3 is made up of 13 amino acids.

This clonotype appeared many times. V gene TRBV19 combines with J gene TRBJ2-1; D possibly uses TRBD1 or TRBD2 (5 bases each). Trimming removed 0 bases from V and 9 bases from J, with 18 bases in between. The CDR3 is 16 residues long. Germline CDR1 LNHDA, CDR2 SQIVND (reference sequence). This CDR3 is CASSIDHNPSGGEQFF. Here the CDR3 DNA reads TGTGCCAGTAGTATAGATCACAACCCTAGTGGGGGTGAGCAGTTCTTC.

At least ten counts were recorded for this clonotype. The rearrangement joins TRBV12-3 or TRBV12-4 to TRBJ1-2; 8 nucleotides line up with TRBD1. The CDR3 has 14 residues. The J segment lost 8 bases and the V segment lost 7 bases, leaving 12 bases of the junction unmatched. In nucleotides, the CDR3 is TGTGCCAGCAATCCGGACAGGGAGGTAGGCGGCTACACCTTC. Protein: CASNPDREVGGYTF.

Ten or more counts support this clonotype. The chain uses TRBV3-1 and TRBJ1-1, with D tentatively TRBD1 (5 bases). This CDR3 contains 14 residues. V was cut by 4 bases and J by 5 bases, with 14 bases left in between. Germline CDR1 LGHDT, CDR2 YNNKEL (reference sequence). The CDR3 bases are TGTGCCAGCAGCCGTGGTGCTGGGGGGACTGAAGCTTTCTTT. Its protein is CASSRGAGGTEAFF. The full variable domain, its missing parts supplied by reference TRBV3-1 and TRBJ1-1, is DTAVSQTPKYLVTQMGNDKSIKCEQNLGHDTMYWYKQDSKKFLKIMFSYNNKELIINETVPNRFSPKSPDKAHLNLHINSLELGDSAVYFCASSRGAGGTEAFFGQGTRLTVV.

The V gene is TRBV5-5, the J gene TRBJ2-1, with TRBD1 matching 7 bases. CDR3 length: 15 residues. The trim removed 0 bases at V and 6 bases at J, leaving 6 bases unmatched. Germline lookup yields CDR1 SGHKS and CDR2 YYEKEE (reference sequence). CDR3 region: CASSLGDSRSNEQFF. CDR3 nucleotide sequence: TGTGCCAGCAGCTTGGGGGACAGCCGTTCCAATGAGCAGTTCTTC.

This clonotype was detected many times. This chain links TRBV25-1 with TRBJ1-2; D call uncertain. The CDR3 extends over 14 amino acids. The germline V and J ends were trimmed by 1 base and 8 bases, with 14 bases remaining between them. The germline gives CDR1 MGHDK, CDR2 SYGVNS. The CDR3 spells CASSELATRGGYTF. The CDR3 coding sequence is TGTGCCAGCAGTGAATTGGCTACCCGGGGAGGCTACACCTTC.

This clonotype was observed many times. The chain is built from TRBV6-1 and TRBJ1-6, with D perhaps matching TRBD1 (5 bases). This CDR3 has 15 residues. Germline V gene data show CDR1 as MNHNS and CDR2 as SASEGT. V was cut by 7 bases and J by 5 bases, with 15 bases left in between. The CDR3 DNA reads TGTGCCAGCAACGAACGGACACAAAATAATTCACCCCTCCACTTT. Residues: CASNERTQNNSPLHF.

Notes on this clonotype: A read error may be the cause here, since a much bigger clone is one base away. Here the CDR3 omits its conserved ending phenylalanine or tryptophan, so a read error is the likely source. The chain couples TRBV14 to TRBJ2-2, with D tentatively TRBD1 (6 bases). This CDR3 spans 15 amino acids. Germline values: CDR1 SGHDN, CDR2 FVKESK. Trimming stripped 2 bases from V and 6 bases from J, with 13 bases between. The CDR3 sequence is CASSQRFSGAGELFV. Here the CDR3 DNA reads TGTGCCAGCAGCCAAAGGTTCTCAGGGGCCGGGGAGCTGTTTGTT.

This clonotype was counted ten times or more. CDR3: CASSLGGGVTDTQYF. CDR3 in DNA: TGTGCCAGCAGCTTAGGTGGGGGCGTCACAGATACGCAGTATTTT. The chain uses TRBV7-9 and TRBJ2-3; TRBD1 is a possible D gene (6 bases). The CDR3 is 15 amino acids. V was trimmed by 1 base and J by 2 bases, leaving 10 bases between them. The germline V gene has CDR1 SEHNR and CDR2 FQNEAQ (reference sequence).

This clonotype has ten or more counts. This chain joins TRBV6-1 and TRBJ2-5; D possibly matches TRBD1 or TRBD2 (6 bases each). V was clipped by 7 bases and J by 1 base, with 16 bases between them. CDR3 length equals 15 residues. In germline, CDR1 is MNHNS, CDR2 SASEGT. CDR3 bases: TGTGCCAGCACTACTAGCCGGGACATCCAAGAGACCCAGTACTTC. It specifies CASTTSRDIQETQYF.

The chain has TRBV11-1 and TRBJ2-1, with D possibly being TRBD2 (6 bases). Trimming removed 0 bases at V and 9 bases at J, with 9 bases between. The germline V gene has CDR1 SGHAT and CDR2 FQDESV (reference sequence). The CDR3 contains 13 residues. The CDR3 DNA reads as TGTGCCAGCAGCTTAGCAGGAGCGGGTGAGCAGTTCTTC. Protein sequence: CASSLAGAGEQFF.

This clonotype was recorded at least ten times. The chain has TRBV2 and TRBJ2-6, with D unresolved. V was cut by 8 bases and J by 0 bases, with 5 bases left in between. The CDR3 runs to 13 residues. The germline V gene encodes CDR1 SNHLY and CDR2 FYNNEI. The CDR3 sequence: CASADSGANVLTF. The CDR3 DNA is TGTGCCAGCGCGGACTCTGGGGCCAACGTCCTGACTTTC.

This clonotype was recorded at least ten times. This sequence joins TRBV5-6 and TRBJ2-7; no clear D. The CDR3 has 16 amino acids. The V and J ends lost 0 bases and 2 bases respectively, with 15 bases between them. Germline values: CDR1 SGHDT, CDR2 YYEEEE. DNA of the CDR3: TGTGCCAGCAGCTTGGTTGGCAGGCCGAAAACCTACGAGCAGTACTTC. Translation gives CASSLVGRPKTYEQYF.

The gene calls are TRBV5-1 and TRBJ2-1; 9 bases line up with TRBD2. The CDR3 is 17 amino acids. The germline V gene encodes CDR1 SGHRS and CDR2 YFSETQ. Trimming removed 1 base from V and 9 bases from J; junction bases left unmatched: 14. The DNA for the CDR3 is TGCGCCAGCAGCTTGACGGCGGGGGGGCCTGGTTATAGTGAGCAGTTCTTC. Its protein product is CASSLTAGGPGYSEQFF.

In its sample, this clonotype was seen many times. The CDR3 DNA reads as TGTGCCAGCTCACCACCCCGTTGGGGGGGCCGCGAGCAGTACTTC. Translated: CASSPPRWGGREQYF. The chain has TRBV18 and TRBJ2-7, with D tentatively TRBD2 (7 bases). Germline loops: CDR1 KGHSH, CDR2 LQKENI. The CDR3 covers 15 residues. V was pared by 0 bases and J by 6 bases, with 15 bases between.

The CDR3 spells CATSDLVAGVKQFF. CDR3 bases: TGTGCCACCAGTGATTTGGTCGCAGGGGTCAAGCAGTTCTTC. The chain is built from TRBV24-1 and TRBJ2-1, with a tentative D call TRBD1 (6 bases). Germline lookup yields CDR1 KGHDR and CDR2 SFDVKD. Trimming removed 0 bases from V and 11 bases from J, with 13 bases in between. This CDR3 region has 14 residues.

In this sample, this clonotype turned up many times. The chain combines TRBV20-1 with TRBJ2-1, with unresolved D. Germline CDR1 reads DFQATT; CDR2 reads SNEGSKA (reference sequence). The V and J ends lost 3 bases and 0 bases respectively, with 9 bases between them. The CDR3 has 14 amino acids. Written as DNA, the CDR3 is TGCAGTGCTAGGTCCTTGAGCTCCTACAATGAGCAGTTCTTC. Encoded protein: CSARSLSSYNEQFF.

In its sample, this clonotype was seen many times. This chain links TRBV18 with TRBJ2-7; possible D gene TRBD1, 5 bases. Per the germline V gene, CDR1 is KGHSH and CDR2 is LQKENI. The germline V and J ends were trimmed by 4 bases and 5 bases, with 15 bases remaining between them. The CDR3 has 14 residues. The CDR3 sequence is CASSLGLGRDEQYF. Here the CDR3 DNA reads TGTGCCAGCTCACTGGGCCTGGGGCGCGACGAGCAGTACTTC. Drawing the rest from reference TRBV18 and TRBJ2-7, the complete variable domain is NAGVMQNPRHLVRRRGQEARLRCSPMKGHSHVYWYRQLPEEGLKFMVYLQKENIIDESGMPKERFSAEFPKEGPSILRIQQVVRGDSAAYFCASSLGLGRDEQYFGPGTRLTVT.